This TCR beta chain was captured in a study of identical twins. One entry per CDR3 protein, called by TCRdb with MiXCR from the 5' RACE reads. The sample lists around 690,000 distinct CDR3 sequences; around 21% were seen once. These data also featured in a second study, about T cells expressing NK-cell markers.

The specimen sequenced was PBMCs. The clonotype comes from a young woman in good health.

The CDR3 region has the DNA TGTGCCAGCAGTTACCCAGGGCGACGAGAGACCCAGTACTTC. It encodes CASSYPGRRETQYF. The V and J genes are TRBV6-5 and TRBJ2-5, with a possible D match to TRBD1 (5 bases). V shed 2 bases and J shed 4 bases, with 11 bases lying between them. This CDR3 has 14 amino acids. Germline lookup yields CDR1 MNHEY and CDR2 SVGAGI.